Presented here are 28 T cell receptor beta chains from one specimen sequenced in a study of human T cells and chemical hapten exposure. Each CDR3 protein is one row after TCRdb ran MiXCR on the RACE reads. The table includes about 45,000 distinct CDR3 sequences, roughly 4.1% detected once. Noted time point: healthy volunteer bleed at 2 weeks. Unfractionated whole blood served as the source for total RNA extraction. The material sequenced was whole blood. The receptors stem from a human donor in good health. Some clones in this sample may be carry-over from other donors' samples.

The sample holds many counts of this clonotype. DNA for the CDR3: TGTGCCAGCTTAGCAGGGGCCACTGAAGCTTTCTTT. It yields the protein CASLAGATEAFF. This chain connects TRBV6-6 to TRBJ1-1; TRBD1 might be the D (6 bases). Between the trimmed V and J ends, which lost 8 bases and 4 bases, there was a span of 11 bases. Germline CDR1 reads MNHNY; CDR2 reads SVGAGI (reference sequence). The CDR3 has 12 residues.

This clonotype was seen a handful of times. The CDR3 here is CASTASGAKNIQYF. Written as DNA, the CDR3 is TGCGCCAGCACCGCTAGCGGGGCCAAAAACATTCAGTACTTC. This chain uses TRBV10-2 with TRBJ2-4, with 8 bases that match TRBD2. Unmatched junction bases numbered 3, after V lost 7 bases and J lost 1 base. The CDR3 extends over 14 amino acids. Germline V CDR1 and CDR2: WSHSY, SAAADI.

This clonotype has only a few counts. The J gene is TRBJ1-1, the V gene TRBV29-1; D is possibly TRBD1 (5 bases). CDR1 and CDR2 (germline): SQVTM, ANQGSEA. Trimming left V 3 bases short and J 3 bases short, with 11 bases between. The CDR3 consists of 13 residues. The CDR3 DNA follows: TGCAGCGTTGACCCTGGGGGAGACACTGAAGCTTTCTTT. Its translation is CSVDPGGDTEAFF.

This clonotype appeared many times. The chain joins TRBV29-1 to TRBJ1-3; D remains ambiguous. Trimming stripped 6 bases from V and 1 base from J, with 13 bases between. Germline V gene sequence: CDR1 SQVTM, CDR2 ANQGSEA. The CDR3 is 14 residues long. CDR3 residues: CSVVSESSGNTIYF. The CDR3 nucleotides are TGCAGCGTCGTATCGGAGAGTTCTGGAAACACCATATATTTT.

This clonotype was counted only a few times. This chain connects TRBV9 to TRBJ2-1, with a tentative D call TRBD1 (6 bases). This CDR3 region has 15 residues. The germline V gene has CDR1 SGDLS and CDR2 YYNGEE. The ends were cut back, 3 bases at V and 7 bases at J, with 17 bases in the middle. The CDR3 here is CASSGNGGPWNEQFF. Written as DNA, the CDR3 is TGTGCCAGCAGCGGGAATGGGGGCCCTTGGAATGAGCAGTTCTTC.

A few counts support this clonotype. The V call is TRBV20-1, the J call TRBJ1-1; no clear D. CDR3 length: 10 amino acids. Deletions cut 7 bases from V and 3 bases from J, with 6 bases between. Germline CDR1 is DFQATT and CDR2 is SNEGSKA (reference sequence). The CDR3 bases are TGCAGTGGAAAGGACACTGAAGCTTTCTTT. This translates into CSGKDTEAFF.

This clonotype was counted ten times or more. The chain uses TRBV10-3 and TRBJ1-5, with a tentative D call TRBD1 (5 bases). The CDR3 has 19 residues. Trimming shortened V by 2 bases and J by 0 bases, and 20 bases separated the two germline ends. Germline values: CDR1 ENHRY, CDR2 SYGVKD. CDR3 in amino acids: CAISESGLGTWGSNQPQHF. The CDR3 DNA follows: TGTGCCATCAGTGAGAGTGGTTTGGGGACTTGGGGTAGCAATCAGCCCCAGCATTTT.

This clonotype was recorded at least ten times. The genes are TRBV28 and TRBJ1-2; no clear D. The CDR3 contains 11 residues. Between the trimmed V and J ends, which lost 2 bases and 6 bases, there was a span of 4 bases. Per germline, CDR1 MDHEN and CDR2 SYDVKM. The CDR3 reads CASSLTHGYTF. The DNA for the CDR3 is TGTGCCAGCAGTTTAACCCATGGCTACACCTTC.

This clonotype was seen many times. The V and J genes are TRBV28 and TRBJ2-6, with D possibly being TRBD1 (5 bases). V shed 2 bases and J shed 4 bases, with 18 bases lying between them. Germline loops: CDR1 MDHEN, CDR2 SYDVKM. This CDR3 contains 18 residues. The CDR3 DNA sequence: TGTGCCAGCAGTTTAGTCATACGGATAGGGGCAGGGGCCAACGTCCTGACTTTC. Its protein is CASSLVIRIGAGANVLTF.

Many counts were recorded for this clonotype. The DNA for the CDR3 is TGTGCCAGCAGCCTGGGACGAGACTATGGCTACACCTTC. This encodes CASSLGRDYGYTF. The chain carries TRBV7-2 and TRBJ1-2, with D perhaps TRBD1 (5 bases). Germline V gene data show CDR1 as SGHTA and CDR2 as FQGNSA. The CDR3 is 13 amino acids. Trimming took 5 bases from V and 3 from J, leaving 10 bases between them.

This clonotype came up many times. The chain uses TRBV6-5 and TRBJ2-3; tentatively, D is TRBD1 (6 bases). Germline assignment: CDR1 MNHEY and CDR2 SVGAGI. V gave up 8 bases and J gave up 2 bases, with 17 bases separating them. The CDR3 consists of 15 residues. The CDR3 loop is CASGEGNRVTDTQYF. In nucleotides, the CDR3 is TGTGCCAGCGGTGAGGGGAACAGGGTCACAGATACGCAGTATTTT.

This clonotype was seen ten or more times. The junction shows a germline mismatch at one end, possibly a read error. V gene TRBV2 combines with J gene TRBJ2-7; 7 bases match TRBD2. In germline, CDR1 is SNHLY, CDR2 FYNNEI. The CDR3 sequence is 15 residues long. The CDR3 region has the DNA TGTGCCAGCAGAGAAGGAGGCGGGAGAACCTACGAGCAGTACTTC. This gives the protein CASREGGGRTYEQYF.

This clonotype was observed many times. The chain is built from TRBV5-1 and TRBJ1-1, with no clear D. Germline CDR1 reads SGHRS; CDR2 reads YFSETQ. This CDR3 is built from 12 residues. Between the trimmed V and J ends, which lost 3 bases and 8 bases, there was a span of 11 bases. CDR3 loop: CASSSRRGEAFF. The CDR3 DNA is TGCGCCAGCAGCTCTCGAAGAGGGGAAGCTTTCTTT.

The chain employs TRBV4-2 and TRBJ2-1; D is uncertain. Per the germline V gene, CDR1 is LGHNA and CDR2 is YNFKEQ. The V gene lost 0 bases and the J gene lost 7 bases, with 13 bases spanning the gap. The CDR3 totals 15 residues. CDR3 nucleotides: TGTGCCAGCAGCCAAGATCGCCGACCCGAGAATGAGCAGTTCTTC. It encodes CASSQDRRPENEQFF.

The V call is TRBV28, the J call TRBJ2-7, with no clear D. The CDR3 loop spans 11 amino acids. Germline V CDR1 and CDR2: MDHEN, SYDVKM. V dropped 8 bases and J dropped 0 bases, with 5 bases sitting between them. This CDR3 is CASRASYEQYF. CDR3 DNA: TGTGCCAGCCGCGCCTCCTACGAGCAGTACTTC.

This clonotype was counted many times. V usage is TRBV13 and J usage is TRBJ1-1, with TRBD1 matching over 7 bases. The CDR3 has 14 amino acids. The V segment lost 2 bases and the J segment 4 bases; nucleotides outside the gene matches: 4. Looked up from germline, CDR1 is PRHDT and CDR2 is FYEKMQ (reference sequence). CDR3 nucleotide sequence: TGTGCCAGCAGCTTAATCCAGGGGGGCACTGAAGCTTTCTTT. Translated: CASSLIQGGTEAFF.

This clonotype has at least ten counts. This chain joins TRBV4-1 and TRBJ1-5; D gene unclear. V was cut by 1 base and J by 1 base, with 8 bases left in between. The CDR3 spans 15 residues. Germline values: CDR1 MGHRA, CDR2 YSYEKL. CDR3 sequence: CASSQGGVSNQPQHF. The CDR3, as DNA: TGCGCCAGCAGCCAAGGTGGAGTGAGCAATCAGCCCCAGCATTTT.

This clonotype was counted a few times. The rearrangement joins TRBV7-6 to TRBJ2-3; D unclear. The CDR3 runs 14 residues. Trimming took 1 base from V and 4 from J, leaving 9 bases between them. Germline CDR1 is SGHVS and CDR2 is FNYEAQ. DNA for the CDR3: TGTGCCAGCAGCTTAGTTGTAGGGTCAGATACGCAGTATTTT. Translating it yields CASSLVVGSDTQYF.

The table lists this clonotype with many counts. The chain employs TRBV28 and TRBJ2-7, with a tentative D call TRBD2 (6 bases). V was clipped by 5 bases and J by 6 bases, with 8 bases between them. The CDR3 has 11 amino acids. Germline V CDR1 and CDR2: MDHEN, SYDVKM. As DNA, the CDR3 is TGTGCCAGCAGTGCGGGGTCCGAGCAGTACTTC. Residues: CASSAGSEQYF.

This clonotype was seen many times. The chain carries TRBV7-8 and TRBJ1-5; 7 bases align to TRBD1. This CDR3 spans 14 amino acids. Trimming removed 6 bases from V and 0 bases from J; junction bases left unmatched: 2. Germline CDR1 reads SGHVS; CDR2 reads FQNEAQ. The CDR3 loop is CASSGQVSNQPQHF. CDR3 DNA: TGTGCCAGCAGTGGACAGGTTAGCAATCAGCCCCAGCATTTT.

A few counts support this clonotype. This chain connects TRBV4-2 to TRBJ2-3, with 9 positions matching TRBD2. Germline values: CDR1 LGHNA, CDR2 YNFKEQ. V lost 0 bases to trimming and J lost 2 bases; unmatched junction nucleotides: 6. The CDR3 contains 17 residues. In nucleotides, the CDR3 is TGTGCCAGCAGCCAAGATGGAGCGGGAGGCAACACAGATACGCAGTATTTT. This gives the protein CASSQDGAGGNTDTQYF.

The chain combines TRBV11-1 with TRBJ1-5; a weak D match, TRBD1 (6 bases). CDR1 is SGHAT, CDR2 FQDESV, per germline (reference sequence). With 3 bases removed from V and 7 bases from J, the gap between germline ends came to 10 bases. The CDR3 spans 13 residues. The CDR3 is CASSFRDNQPQHF. Here the CDR3 DNA reads TGTGCCAGCAGCTTTAGGGACAACCAGCCCCAGCATTTT.

This clonotype was picked up a small number of times. The gene calls are TRBV27 and TRBJ1-4, with D possibly being TRBD1 (6 bases). V shed 3 bases and J shed 7 bases, with 18 bases lying between them. Germline CDR1 is MNHEY and CDR2 is SMNVEV (reference sequence). The CDR3 consists of 16 residues. The CDR3, as DNA: TGTGCCAGCAGTTTCCGGGGGGCCGGCGCTGGTGAAAAACTGTTTTTT. This gives the protein CASSFRGAGAGEKLFF.

Comment on this clonotype: Germline and junction disagree at one end, which may indicate a read error. V gene TRBV7-7 combines with J gene TRBJ2-1; the D is unclear. The CDR3 runs 14 residues. Germline CDR1 reads SSHAT; CDR2 reads FNYEAQ (reference sequence). The CDR3 reads CASSLNSNRGEQFF. The CDR3 region has the DNA TGTGCTAGCAGCTTAAACTCCAACCGCGGTGAGCAGTTCTTC.

This clonotype was observed a handful of times. The CDR3 region is CASSEALNYEQYF. The CDR3 coding sequence is TGTGCCAGCAGTGAAGCGCTCAACTACGAGCAGTACTTC. This rearrangement joins TRBV6-1 to TRBJ2-7; unclear D gene. The V gene's germline CDR1 is MNHNS and CDR2 SASEGT. The CDR3 loop spans 13 amino acids. Trimming cost V 0 bases and J 3 bases, with 6 bases left between them.

This clonotype appeared a few times. The CDR3 reads CASSFRETYEQYF. The CDR3 DNA follows: TGTGCCAGCAGCTTCCGGGAGACATACGAGCAGTACTTC. The chain combines TRBV5-4 with TRBJ2-7; D possibly corresponds to TRBD2 (6 bases). Germline values: CDR1 SGHNT, CDR2 YYREEE (reference sequence). Trimming shortened V by 2 bases and J by 4 bases, and 10 bases separated the two germline ends. The CDR3 sequence is 13 residues long.

With respect to this clonotype: Possible read error: a much larger clone is one base away. The chain joins TRBV20-1 to TRBJ1-6; D ambiguous. CDR1 and CDR2 from the germline V gene are DFQATT and SNEGSKA (reference sequence). The CDR3 runs 15 residues. The CDR3 reads CSASPGDWDNSHLHF. The CDR3 coding sequence is TGCAGTGCTAGCCCTGGGGATTGGGATAATTCACACCTCCACTTT.

This clonotype showed up just a few times. V usage is TRBV29-1 and J usage is TRBJ2-1; TRBD2 matches at 8 bases. Germline loops: CDR1 SQVTM, CDR2 ANQGSEA. The CDR3 is 11 amino acids. J lost 9 bases, V lost 6 bases, and 4 bases had no gene match. Here the CDR3 DNA reads TGCAGCGTAGCGACTAGCGTTGAGCAGTTCTTC. Residues: CSVATSVEQFF.